This T cell receptor beta chain appears in the sequencing data of a study of shared clonotypes between healthy human individuals. Study-wide context: The composition of the donors was a couple of women and a few men aged 18 to 49. Study-level findings and limits: Approximately 4.6% of naive CD4 clonotypes were common to a few donors. The study generally estimated greater richness for naive than memory subsets.

The V gene lost 6 bases and the J gene lost 6 bases, with 12 bases spanning the gap. The CDR3 contains 12 residues. Looked up from germline, CDR1 is MNHNY and CDR2 is SVGAGI (reference sequence). This clone appeared a single time. Its antigen remains unidentified. Under the authors' procedure: Junction-only immunoSEQ data arrived without quality scores, meaning filtering differed. Using immunoSEQ multiplex PCR, the repertoire was profiled, and TCRdb retains in-frame clones only, with some absent. The V and J calls and clone size come from that table; D and trimming were worked out from the DNA. This table has more than 1,200,000 clones, just under 99% appearing once.

The genes are TRBV6-6 and TRBJ2-7; D remains unclear. Sequencing was done on a sample of naive CD4+ T cells sorted from blood. The subset is: CD45RA+ positively selected. The clonotype comes from a young man in good health. The CDR3 spells CASSIVQGEQYF. The CDR3 nucleotides read TGTGCCAGCAGCATCGTCCAAGGCGAGCAGTACTTC.